One and the same sample provided the 4 T cell receptor beta chains below, sequenced in a study of T cell changes during pregnancy in multiple sclerosis. Data came from immunoSEQ multiplex PCR; TCRdb stores just in-frame clones and leaves some out. The table records 26,000 or so clones, approximately 92% of them present only once. The specimen was CD8+ T cells from peripheral blood mononuclear cells, collected in the second trimester of pregnancy. These receptors all stem from a female donor with multiple sclerosis, enrolled in a pregnancy study.

The chain carries TRBV19 and TRBJ2-1; 7 nucleotides match TRBD2. Per germline, CDR1 LNHDA and CDR2 SQIVND (reference sequence). This CDR3 comprises 15 residues. The J segment lost 6 bases and the V segment lost 4 bases, leaving 9 bases of the junction unmatched. This CDR3 is CASSTVGGGLNEQFF. The DNA of the CDR3 is TGTGCCAGTAGTACCGTTGGGGGAGGGCTCAATGAGCAGTTCTTC.

The V and J genes are TRBV19 and TRBJ2-7; 10 bases match TRBD2. The CDR3 is made up of 14 amino acids. Trimming cost V 6 bases and J 3 bases; bases outside gene matches: 5. Per germline, CDR1 LNHDA and CDR2 SQIVND (reference sequence). CDR3 bases: TGTGCCAGTAGCCCGGGACTAGCGTACTACGAGCAGTACTTC. Protein sequence: CASSPGLAYYEQYF. Complete variable domain (other parts from reference TRBV19 and TRBJ2-7): DGGITQSPKYLFRKEGQNVTLSCEQNLNHDAMYWYRQDPGQGLRLIYYSQIVNDFQKGDIAEGYSVSREKKESFPLTVTSAQKNPTAFYLCASSPGLAYYEQYFGPGTRLTVT.

The chain links TRBV5-1 to TRBJ1-2; tentative D call: TRBD1 (6 bases). Trimming stripped 2 bases from V and 2 bases from J, with 7 bases between. The germline CDR1 and CDR2 sequences are SGHRS and YFSETQ. The CDR3 has 13 residues. DNA for the CDR3: TGCGCCAGCAGCTTTACAGGGAACTATGGCTACACCTTC. It specifies CASSFTGNYGYTF.

The V call is TRBV5-1, the J call TRBJ2-1, with TRBD1 matching over 9 bases. The length of the CDR3 is 14 residues. Trimming at V came to 3 bases and at J to 4 bases, leaving 2 bases not matched to a gene. Germline V gene sequence: CDR1 SGHRS, CDR2 YFSETQ. The CDR3 DNA follows: TGCGCCAGCAGCTCGGGACAGGGATACAATGAGCAGTTCTTC. Amino acids: CASSSGQGYNEQFF.